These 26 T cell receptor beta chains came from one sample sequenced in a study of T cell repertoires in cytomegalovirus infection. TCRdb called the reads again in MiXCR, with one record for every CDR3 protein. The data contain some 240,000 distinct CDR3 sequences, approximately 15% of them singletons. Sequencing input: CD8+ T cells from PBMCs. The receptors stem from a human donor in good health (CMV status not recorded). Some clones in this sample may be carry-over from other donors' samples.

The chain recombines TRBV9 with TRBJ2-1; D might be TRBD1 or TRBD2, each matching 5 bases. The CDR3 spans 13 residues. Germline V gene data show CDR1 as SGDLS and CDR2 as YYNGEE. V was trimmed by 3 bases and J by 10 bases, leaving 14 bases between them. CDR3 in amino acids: CASSATSWDEQFF. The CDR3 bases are TGTGCCAGCAGCGCAACTAGTTGGGACGAGCAGTTCTTC.

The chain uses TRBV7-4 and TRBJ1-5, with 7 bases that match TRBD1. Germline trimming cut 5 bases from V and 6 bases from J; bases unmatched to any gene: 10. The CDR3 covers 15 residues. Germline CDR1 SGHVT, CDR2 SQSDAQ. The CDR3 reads CASSSTGEGVQPQHF. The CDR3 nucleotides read TGTGCCAGCAGCAGCACAGGGGAAGGGGTTCAGCCCCAGCATTTT.

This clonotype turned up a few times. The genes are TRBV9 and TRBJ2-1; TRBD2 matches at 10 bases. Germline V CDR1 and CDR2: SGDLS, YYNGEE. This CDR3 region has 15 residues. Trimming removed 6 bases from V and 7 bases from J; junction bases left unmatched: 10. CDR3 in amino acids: CASTSDPGLANEQFF. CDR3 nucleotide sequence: TGTGCCAGCACCTCCGACCCGGGACTAGCGAATGAGCAGTTCTTC.

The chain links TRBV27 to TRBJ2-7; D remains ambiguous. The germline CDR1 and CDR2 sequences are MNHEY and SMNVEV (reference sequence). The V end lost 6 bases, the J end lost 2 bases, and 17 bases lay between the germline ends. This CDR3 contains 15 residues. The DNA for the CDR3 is TGTGCCAGCAGCGCCGGCACGGTGCCTACCTACGAGCAGTACTTC. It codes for CASSAGTVPTYEQYF.

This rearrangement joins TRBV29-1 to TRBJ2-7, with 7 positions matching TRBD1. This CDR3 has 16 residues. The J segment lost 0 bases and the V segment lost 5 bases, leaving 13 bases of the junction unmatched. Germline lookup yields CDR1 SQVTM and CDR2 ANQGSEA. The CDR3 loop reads CSVLTAGTENSYEQYF. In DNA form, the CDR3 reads TGCAGCGTTCTTACGGCCGGGACAGAGAACTCCTACGAGCAGTACTTC.

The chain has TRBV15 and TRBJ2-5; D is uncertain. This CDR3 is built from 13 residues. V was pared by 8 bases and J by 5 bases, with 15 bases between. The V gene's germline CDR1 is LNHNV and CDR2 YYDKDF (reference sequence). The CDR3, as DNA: TGTGCCACCTCCTTCCTGCCCCGGGAGACCCAGTACTTC. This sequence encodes CATSFLPRETQYF.

Here the CDR3 reads CASSRTATYEQYF. Written as DNA, the CDR3 is TGTGCCAGCAGTAGGACAGCTACCTACGAGCAGTACTTC. The chain uses TRBV27 and TRBJ2-7; tentatively, D is TRBD1 (6 bases). Between the trimmed V and J ends, which lost 5 bases and 2 bases, there was a span of 10 bases. CDR3 length: 13 amino acids. Germline V gene data show CDR1 as MNHEY and CDR2 as SMNVEV (reference sequence).

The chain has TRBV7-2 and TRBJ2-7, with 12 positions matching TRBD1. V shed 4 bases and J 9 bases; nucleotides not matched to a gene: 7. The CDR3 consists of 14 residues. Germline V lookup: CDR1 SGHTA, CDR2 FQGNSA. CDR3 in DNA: TGTGCCAGCAGCTCGGGACAGGGGGCGTCCGCGCAGTACTTC. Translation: CASSSGQGASAQYF. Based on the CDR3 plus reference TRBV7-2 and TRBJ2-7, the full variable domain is GAGVSQSPSNKVTEKGKDVELRCDPISGHTALYWYRQSLGQGLEFLIYFQGNSAPDKSGLPSDRFSAERTGGSVSTLTIQRTQQEDSAVYLCASSSGQGASAQYFGPGTRLTVT.

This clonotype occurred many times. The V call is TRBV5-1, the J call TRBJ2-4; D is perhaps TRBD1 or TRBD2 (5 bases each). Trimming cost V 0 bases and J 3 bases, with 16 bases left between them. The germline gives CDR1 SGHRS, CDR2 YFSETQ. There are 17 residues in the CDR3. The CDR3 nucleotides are TGCGCCAGCAGCTTGGTTGGGACGGGGTATGTCAAAAACATTCAGTACTTC. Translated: CASSLVGTGYVKNIQYF. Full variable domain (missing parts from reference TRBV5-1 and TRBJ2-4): KAGVTQTPRYLIKTRGQQVTLSCSPISGHRSVSWYQQTPGQGLQFLFEYFSETQRNKGNFPGRFSGRQFSNSRSEMNVSTLELGDSALYLCASSLVGTGYVKNIQYFGAGTRLSVL.

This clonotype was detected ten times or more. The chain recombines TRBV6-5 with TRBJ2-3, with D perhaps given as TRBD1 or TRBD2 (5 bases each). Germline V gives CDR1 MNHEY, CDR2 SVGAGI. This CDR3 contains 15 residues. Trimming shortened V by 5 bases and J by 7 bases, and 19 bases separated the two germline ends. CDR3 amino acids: CASSPRDLTKNTQYF. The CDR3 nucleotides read TGTGCCAGCAGTCCCCGGGACCTCACCAAGAATACGCAGTATTTT.

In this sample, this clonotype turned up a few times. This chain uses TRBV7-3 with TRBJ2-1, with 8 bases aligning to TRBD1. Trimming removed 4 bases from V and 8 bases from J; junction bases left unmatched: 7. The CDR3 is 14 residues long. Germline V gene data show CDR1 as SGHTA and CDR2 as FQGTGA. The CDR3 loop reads CASSWGTGSDEQFF. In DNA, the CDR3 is TGTGCCAGCAGCTGGGGGACAGGTTCTGATGAGCAGTTCTTC.

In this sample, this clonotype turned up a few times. The CDR3 DNA reads as TGTGCCAGCAGTGAAATAATGGTTGGAACCGTCTACGAGCAGTACTTC. As protein: CASSEIMVGTVYEQYF. The V and J genes are TRBV6-1 and TRBJ2-7, with no clear D. Germline V gene lookup returns CDR1 MNHNS and CDR2 SASEGT. The CDR3 is 16 amino acids. The V end lost 2 bases, the J end lost 3 bases, and 17 bases lay between the germline ends.

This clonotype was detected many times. In DNA, the CDR3 is TGTGCCATCAGTGAGTTTAGGGGCCGGAACACTGAAGCTTTCTTT. Its translation is CAISEFRGRNTEAFF. The chain links TRBV10-3 to TRBJ1-1, with a tentative D call TRBD1 (5 bases). Trimming removed 1 base from V and 1 base from J, with 10 bases in between. The CDR3 contains 15 residues. Germline V gene lookup returns CDR1 ENHRY and CDR2 SYGVKD.

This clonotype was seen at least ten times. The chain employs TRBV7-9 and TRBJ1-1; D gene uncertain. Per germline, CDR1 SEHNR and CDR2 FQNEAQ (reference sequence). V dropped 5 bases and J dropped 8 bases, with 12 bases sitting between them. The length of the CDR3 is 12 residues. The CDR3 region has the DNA TGTGCCAGCAGCCGATTCGATCAGGAAGCTTTCTTT. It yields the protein CASSRFDQEAFF.

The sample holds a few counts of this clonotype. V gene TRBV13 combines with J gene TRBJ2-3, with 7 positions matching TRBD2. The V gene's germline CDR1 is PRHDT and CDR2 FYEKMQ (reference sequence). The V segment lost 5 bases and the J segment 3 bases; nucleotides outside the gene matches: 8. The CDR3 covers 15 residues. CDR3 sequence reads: CASSARGVWTDTQYF. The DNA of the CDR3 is TGTGCCAGCAGCGCCCGGGGGGTATGGACAGATACGCAGTATTTT.

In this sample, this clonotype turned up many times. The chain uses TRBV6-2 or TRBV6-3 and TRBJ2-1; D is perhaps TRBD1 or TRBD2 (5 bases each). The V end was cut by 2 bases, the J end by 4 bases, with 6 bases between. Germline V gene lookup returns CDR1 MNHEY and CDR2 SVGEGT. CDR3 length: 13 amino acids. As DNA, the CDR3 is TGTGCCAGCAGTTACGGGGGTTACAATGAGCAGTTCTTC. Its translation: CASSYGGYNEQFF.

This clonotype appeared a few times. CDR3 nucleotide sequence: TGTGCCAGCAGTGGCCAGGGGCCAGCCGGGGCTTTCTTT. Protein product: CASSGQGPAGAFF. V and J are TRBV27 and TRBJ1-1; weak D call: TRBD1 (6 bases). Trimming cost V 5 bases and J 11 bases, with 18 bases left between them. The germline gives CDR1 MNHEY, CDR2 SMNVEV (reference sequence). The CDR3 sequence is 13 residues long.

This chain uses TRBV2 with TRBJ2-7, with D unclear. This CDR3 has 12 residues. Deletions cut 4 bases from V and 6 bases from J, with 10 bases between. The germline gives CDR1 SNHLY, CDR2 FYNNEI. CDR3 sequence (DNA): TGTGCCAGCAGTGGAAGACCCGTCGAGCAGTACTTC. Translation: CASSGRPVEQYF.

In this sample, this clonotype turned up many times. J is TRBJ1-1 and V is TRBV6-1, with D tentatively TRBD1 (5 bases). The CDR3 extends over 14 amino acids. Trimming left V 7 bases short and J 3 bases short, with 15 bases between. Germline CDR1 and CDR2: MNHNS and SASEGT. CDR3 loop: CASTMGTGDTEAFF. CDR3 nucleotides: TGTGCCAGCACTATGGGGACGGGGGACACTGAAGCTTTCTTT.

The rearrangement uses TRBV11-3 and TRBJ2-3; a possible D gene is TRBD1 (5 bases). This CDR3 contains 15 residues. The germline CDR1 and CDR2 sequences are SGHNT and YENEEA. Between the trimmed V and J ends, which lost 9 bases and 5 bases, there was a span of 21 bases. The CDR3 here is CASQPSGAGGDTQYF. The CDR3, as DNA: TGTGCCAGTCAGCCTTCTGGGGCTGGTGGAGATACGCAGTATTTT.

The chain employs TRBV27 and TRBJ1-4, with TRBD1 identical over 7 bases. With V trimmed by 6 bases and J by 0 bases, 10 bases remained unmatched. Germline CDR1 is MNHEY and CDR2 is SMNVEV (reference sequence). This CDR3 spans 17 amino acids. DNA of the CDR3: TGTGCCAGCAGCCCTAGAGGGGGCGGGACAACTAATGAAAAACTGTTTTTT. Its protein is CASSPRGGGTTNEKLFF. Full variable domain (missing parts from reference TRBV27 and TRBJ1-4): EAQVTQNPRYLITVTGKKLTVTCSQNMNHEYMSWYRQDPGLGLRQIYYSMNVEVTDKGDVPEGYKVSRKEKRNFPLILESPSPNQTSLYFCASSPRGGGTTNEKLFFGSGTQLSVL.

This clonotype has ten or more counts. The CDR3 region has the DNA TGCAGTGCGTCGCAGGGAGGAAAACTGTTTTTT. This codes for CSASQGGKLFF. V and J are TRBV20-1 and TRBJ1-4; D is perhaps TRBD1 (5 bases). CDR1 is DFQATT, CDR2 SNEGSKA, per germline (reference sequence). Trimming pared 6 bases from V and 10 bases from J, leaving 12 bases between. The CDR3 extends over 11 amino acids.

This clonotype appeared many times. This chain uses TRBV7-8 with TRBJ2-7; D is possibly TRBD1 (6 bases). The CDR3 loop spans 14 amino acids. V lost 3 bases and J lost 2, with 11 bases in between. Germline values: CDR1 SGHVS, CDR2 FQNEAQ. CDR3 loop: CASSFGGTTYEQYF. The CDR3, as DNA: TGTGCCAGCAGCTTTGGGGGCACCACCTACGAGCAGTACTTC. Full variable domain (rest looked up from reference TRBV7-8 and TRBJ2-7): GAGVSQSPRYKVAKRGQDVALRCDPISGHVSLFWYQQALGQGPEFLTYFQNEAQLDKSGLPSDRFFAERPEGSVSTLKIQRTQQEDSAVYLCASSFGGTTYEQYFGPGTRLTVT.

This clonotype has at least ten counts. CDR3 protein: CASSQWGGPTYEQYF. DNA for the CDR3: TGTGCCAGCAGCCAATGGGGGGGGCCTACCTACGAGCAGTACTTC. The J gene is TRBJ2-7, the V gene TRBV7-6; D may be TRBD2 (7 bases). CDR3 size: 15 residues. Germline V gives CDR1 SGHVS, CDR2 FNYEAQ. Trimming took off 5 bases at V and 2 bases at J, with 16 bases between the two ends.

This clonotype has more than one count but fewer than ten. CDR3 coding DNA: TGCAGCGTTGAAGAAGGGATGGGGTTTGAAACCTTC. As protein: CSVEEGMGFETF. The rearrangement joins TRBV29-1 to TRBJ1-2, with no clear D. The CDR3 has 12 residues. Between the trimmed V and J ends, which lost 0 bases and 14 bases, there was a span of 16 bases. The germline CDR1 and CDR2 sequences are SQVTM and ANQGSEA.

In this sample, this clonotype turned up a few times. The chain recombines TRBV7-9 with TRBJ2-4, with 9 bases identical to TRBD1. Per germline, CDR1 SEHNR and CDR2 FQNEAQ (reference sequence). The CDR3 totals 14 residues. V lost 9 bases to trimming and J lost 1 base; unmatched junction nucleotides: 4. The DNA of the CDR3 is TGTGCCAGTACAGGGGGCACTGCCAAAAACATTCAGTACTTC. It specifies CASTGGTAKNIQYF.